The clone carrying this T cell receptor (beta chain) turned up a few times. What it recognizes is unknown. The data are from a study of T-cell memory formation after mild COVID-19. On the study more broadly: In these data, TCR clusters were largely donor specific. Study-wide findings and caveats: Clones shrinking from day 15 to 85 showed even CD4/CD8 mixes; later expanders tilted CD4+. Pre-infection memory harbored some responding clones, suggesting cross-reactive memory joined. Whether day 37 second-wave clones are SARS-CoV-2-specific was not confirmed.

TCRdb re-derived calls from the 5' RACE reads in MiXCR, one entry per CDR3 protein. The repertoire holds roughly 250,000 distinct CDR3 sequences, with approximately 15% as singletons. This receptor was taken from a man between 18 and 35 years old who had mild COVID-19 (a few samples of this study predate the infection). Cell type and time point are not known. Sequenced sample: PBMCs or a T cell subset sorted from them (not recorded which).

This CDR3 is CASTPPGGGDIQYF. The CDR3 coding sequence is TGTGCCAGCACCCCACCGGGCGGGGGGGACATTCAGTACTTC. This rearrangement joins TRBV6-5 to TRBJ2-4; TRBD2 matches 9 bases. V lost 7 bases and J lost 8; bases outside the gene matches: 9. CDR3 length equals 14 residues. Germline V gene sequence: CDR1 MNHEY, CDR2 SVGAGI.